The clone carrying this T cell receptor (beta chain) was seen only a few times. Its antigen is still unknown. A second PCR of 7 to 11 cycles used a sample-barcoded 5' primer and a J-beta primer mix. Every molecule of cDNA carried a tag from a template-switch adaptor with 12 random nucleotides. TCRdb independently ran MiXCR on the 5' RACE reads; one entry per CDR3 protein. Among roughly 700,000 distinct CDR3 sequences, 45% to 50% were seen once, and the ten largest hold 25% to 35%. Caucasian individuals from Russia who were healthy and aged roughly 6 to 90 acted as donors. These data come from a study of blood T cells in healthy people across ages. Notes on the study in general: Aged donors had fewer naive CD4+ cells and lower diversity than long-lived donors.

Sequenced: blood. The receptor was isolated from a woman aged 55-75 years in good health.

CDR3 coding DNA: TGTGCCAGCAGCTTACGCAGGGTTGGCACCGGGGAGCTGTTTTTT. It translates to CASSLRRVGTGELFF. The chain combines TRBV7-9 with TRBJ2-2, with D perhaps matching TRBD1 (5 bases). This CDR3 is built from 15 residues. Per the germline V gene, CDR1 is SEHNR and CDR2 is FQNEAQ (reference sequence). Trimming removed 2 bases at V and 4 bases at J, with 11 bases between. The full variable domain, rest sourced from reference TRBV7-9 and TRBJ2-2, is DTGVSQNPRHKITKRGQNVTFRCDPISEHNRLYWYRQTLGQGPEFLTYFQNEAQLEKSRLLSDRFSAERPKGSFSTLEIQRTEQGDSAMYLCASSLRRVGTGELFFGEGSRLTVL.